Shown below are 27 T cell receptor beta chains from a single sample sequenced in a study of T cell repertoires in cytomegalovirus infection. These TCRs' antigens remain unknown. TCRdb called the reads again in MiXCR, with one record for every CDR3 protein. The table records fewer than 900,000 distinct CDR3 sequences, just under 30% of them present only once. The starting material was cultured CD8+ T cells from PBMCs, obtained from culture after CMV antigen stimulation. Source of these receptors: a human donor in good health (CMV status not recorded). Some clones in this sample may be carry-over from other donors' samples.

Comment on this clonotype: A much more abundant neighbour one base away suggests this may be a read error. This chain uses TRBV7-6 with TRBJ1-1; 8 bases map to TRBD1. The germline V gene encodes CDR1 SGHVS and CDR2 FNYEAQ. This CDR3 has 14 amino acids. J lost 0 bases, V lost 5 bases, and 2 bases had no gene match. The CDR3 DNA reads as TGTGCCAGCAGCGAGGGACAGGTGAACACTGAAGCTTTCTTT. Protein sequence: CASSEGQVNTEAFF.

The chain employs TRBV18 and TRBJ1-4, with 10 bases fitting TRBD1. Germline V CDR1 and CDR2: KGHSH, LQKENI. V shed 2 bases, J shed 8 bases, and the junction held 5 bases outside the gene matches. The CDR3 extends over 15 amino acids. The CDR3 DNA follows: TGTGCCAGCTCACCAGTGACAGGGGGCTACGAAAAACTGTTTTTT. Translating it yields CASSPVTGGYEKLFF.

This chain links TRBV6-1 with TRBJ1-6; maybe TRBD1 (5 bases). V lost 5 bases to trimming and J lost 7 bases, with 15 bases between them. Per germline, CDR1 MNHNS and CDR2 SASEGT. The length of the CDR3 is 15 residues. The CDR3 loop is CASSSLLGGNSPLHF. The CDR3 bases are TGTGCCAGCAGTTCACTTCTGGGGGGGAATTCACCCCTCCACTTT.

In this sample, this clonotype turned up once. The chain has TRBV6-2 or TRBV6-3 and TRBJ1-2; D gene uncertain. The CDR3 has 15 residues. Germline-derived CDR1 and CDR2 are MNHEY and SVGEGT. V was clipped by 2 bases and J by 0 bases, with 10 bases between them. CDR3 amino acids: CASSYRDLPNYGYTF. CDR3 nucleotide sequence: TGTGCCAGCAGTTACCGAGACCTACCTAACTATGGCTACACCTTC.

In this sample, this clonotype turned up a few times. The rearrangement joins TRBV24-1 to TRBJ1-2; D is perhaps TRBD1 (5 bases). Germline CDR1 KGHDR, CDR2 SFDVKD. This CDR3 comprises 14 residues. Trimming pared 2 bases from V and 8 bases from J, leaving 14 bases between. The CDR3 nucleotides read TGTGCCACCAGTGATTCCGGGACCGCTAGAGGCTACACCTTC. It is translated as CATSDSGTARGYTF.

The rearrangement links TRBV7-6 to TRBJ2-7; D possibly corresponds to TRBD2 (6 bases). Trimming took 1 base from V and 8 from J, leaving 9 bases between them. CDR3 length: 12 amino acids. The germline V gene has CDR1 SGHVS and CDR2 FNYEAQ. CDR3 region: CASSLGGDQQYF. The CDR3 DNA reads as TGTGCCAGCAGCTTAGGGGGGGACCAGCAGTACTTC. Full variable domain (remainder filled in from reference TRBV7-6 and TRBJ2-7): GAGVSQSPRYKVTKRGQDVALRCDPISGHVSLYWYRQALGQGPEFLTYFNYEAQQDKSGLPNDRFSAERPEGSISTLTIQRTEQRDSAMYRCASSLGGDQQYFGPGTRLTVT.

This clonotype was detected only a few times. A clone one base away is much larger, so this may be a read error. The V call is TRBV6-6, the J call TRBJ1-1; D ambiguous. The germline V and J ends were trimmed by 2 bases and 3 bases, with 4 bases remaining between them. Looked up from germline, CDR1 is MNHNY and CDR2 is SVGAGI (reference sequence). This CDR3 has 12 amino acids. The CDR3 loop is CASSYPYTEAFF. CDR3 nucleotide sequence: TGTGCCAGCAGTTACCCGTACACTGAAGCTTTCTTT.

About this clonotype itself: Likely a read error: the CDR3 ends without its conserved phenylalanine or tryptophan. It is unclear where the CDR3 begins or ends on the DNA, so no DNA is shown, and the CDR3 is as TCRdb lists it. The gene calls are TRBV6-2 or TRBV6-3 and TRBJ2-1; TRBD2, the table's D call, lacks a check against the DNA. Germline CDR1 MNHEY, CDR2 SVGEGT. The CDR3 has 13 amino acids, counting both end residues. The CDR3 region is CASSHSNRLAGGL.

The CDR3, as DNA: TGTGCCAGCAGCTTAGGGGTTTATCTCGGCAATGAGCAGTTCTTC. Translating it yields CASSLGVYLGNEQFF. This chain links TRBV7-9 with TRBJ2-1; D gene uncertain. Germline V lookup: CDR1 SEHNR, CDR2 FQNEAQ (reference sequence). This CDR3 has 15 amino acids. Between the trimmed V and J ends, which lost 1 base and 6 bases, there was a span of 13 bases.

This clonotype was counted many times. The V and J genes are TRBV7-6 and TRBJ1-1, with 9 nucleotides matching TRBD1. This CDR3 spans 16 amino acids. After removal of 2 bases from V and 0 bases from J, the junction contained 4 bases not matched to a gene. Germline V gives CDR1 SGHVS, CDR2 FNYEAQ. CDR3 DNA sequence: TGTGCCAGCAGCTTACCTAGGACAGGGGTGAACACTGAAGCTTTCTTT. Its protein is CASSLPRTGVNTEAFF. The full variable domain, with the rest looked up from reference TRBV7-6 and TRBJ1-1, is GAGVSQSPRYKVTKRGQDVALRCDPISGHVSLYWYRQALGQGPEFLTYFNYEAQQDKSGLPNDRFSAERPEGSISTLTIQRTEQRDSAMYRCASSLPRTGVNTEAFFGQGTRLTVV.

The table lists this clonotype with many counts. This CDR3 is CASSLDKRRLGLTYGYTF. DNA of the CDR3: TGTGCCAGCAGCTTAGATAAGAGGCGTCTGGGACTCACCTATGGCTACACCTTC. This chain links TRBV7-2 with TRBJ1-2; tentative D call: TRBD1 (5 bases). V lost 1 base to trimming and J lost 4 bases, with 22 bases between them. The germline CDR1 and CDR2 sequences are SGHTA and FQGNSA. There are 18 residues in the CDR3.

The genes are TRBV27 and TRBJ2-2, with a weak D call TRBD1 (6 bases). CDR1 MNHEY and CDR2 SMNVEV come from the germline V gene (reference sequence). This CDR3 spans 11 amino acids. V lost 10 bases and J 7 bases, leaving 10 bases between the germline ends. The CDR3 sequence: CATGVNGELFF. CDR3 DNA: TGTGCCACAGGGGTTAACGGGGAGCTGTTTTTT.

The chain has TRBV10-3 and TRBJ2-5; D may be TRBD1 (6 bases). V was pared by 4 bases and J by 2 bases, with 14 bases between. CDR1 and CDR2 from the germline V gene are ENHRY and SYGVKD. The CDR3 contains 15 residues. CDR3 amino acids: CAISGQDSLQETQYF. The CDR3 DNA reads as TGTGCCATCAGTGGCCAGGACAGTTTACAAGAGACCCAGTACTTC.

The chain uses TRBV28 and TRBJ2-3; the match to TRBD2 covers 12 bases. The trim removed 11 bases at V and 3 bases at J, leaving 9 bases unmatched. The CDR3 extends over 15 amino acids. Germline-derived CDR1 and CDR2 are MDHEN and SYDVKM. The CDR3 DNA sequence: TGTGCCGCGCTAAATCTAGCGGGGGGGACAGATACGCAGTATTTT. Residues: CAALNLAGGTDTQYF. The variable domain in full, with the rest retrieved from reference TRBV28 and TRBJ2-3, is DVKVTQSSRYLVKRTGEKVFLECVQDMDHENMFWYRQDPGLGLRLIYFSYDVKMKEKGDIPEGYSVSREKKERFSLILESASTNQTSMYLCAALNLAGGTDTQYFGPGTRLTVL.

V and J are TRBV12-3 or TRBV12-4 and TRBJ2-1; the D is unclear. V was cut by 11 bases and J by 0 bases, with 14 bases left in between. This CDR3 region has 14 residues. The CDR3 sequence: CASNGFSSYNEQFF. The CDR3, as DNA: TGTGCCTCCAATGGGTTTAGCTCCTACAATGAGCAGTTCTTC.

Turning to this clonotype: With a much larger clone just one base away, this may be a read error. Here the CDR3 reads CAGSPSGSSYNEQFF. In nucleotides, the CDR3 is TGTGCCGGCAGCCCTAGCGGGAGCTCCTACAATGAGCAGTTCTTC. The genes are TRBV2 and TRBJ2-1, with 10 nucleotides matching TRBD2. This CDR3 has 15 residues. Germline V gene sequence: CDR1 SNHLY, CDR2 FYNNEI.

The chain carries TRBV10-3 and TRBJ1-2, with 12 bases aligning to TRBD1. Germline values: CDR1 ENHRY, CDR2 SYGVKD. Trimming took 6 bases from V and 4 from J; bases not matched to a gene: 9. This CDR3 region has 16 residues. The CDR3 bases are TGTGCCATCAGCCTCGGGACAGGGGGCGCCGGCTATGGCTACACCTTC. Translating gives CAISLGTGGAGYGYTF.

The chain is built from TRBV6-2 or TRBV6-3 and TRBJ2-1, with a possible D match to TRBD1 (5 bases). This CDR3 region has 17 residues. V dropped 2 bases and J dropped 7 bases, with 21 bases sitting between them. Germline lookup yields CDR1 MNHEY and CDR2 SVGEGT. The CDR3 nucleotides read TGTGCCAGCAGTTACCCTATCACAGGCTTCCTTGGGAATGAGCAGTTCTTC. Its translation: CASSYPITGFLGNEQFF.

The rearrangement uses TRBV6-5 and TRBJ2-1; D remains unclear. This CDR3 is built from 19 residues. The V and J ends lost 0 bases and 6 bases respectively, with 24 bases between them. Germline CDR1 is MNHEY and CDR2 is SVGAGI. The CDR3 nucleotides are TGTGCCAGCAGTTACTCTTGGAAGGTCGGCAGGACCTTCCCCAATGAGCAGTTCTTC. Protein sequence: CASSYSWKVGRTFPNEQFF.

V gene TRBV6-6 combines with J gene TRBJ1-5; D gene uncertain. V lost 5 bases, J lost 9 bases, and 11 bases lay in between. The germline CDR1 and CDR2 sequences are MNHNY and SVGAGI (reference sequence). The CDR3 sequence is 12 residues long. CDR3 DNA: TGTGCCAGCAGTCAAAGTATGCGGCCCCAGCATTTT. Amino acids: CASSQSMRPQHF.

This clonotype was detected a few times. The chain recombines TRBV6-1 with TRBJ2-2; no clear D. CDR1 is MNHNS and CDR2 is SASEGT in the germline V gene. This CDR3 spans 12 amino acids. V was shortened by 10 bases and J by 7 bases, with 13 bases between the two germline ends. The CDR3 DNA is TGTGCCACCCTGGGGTCACACGGGGAGCTGTTTTTT. It is translated as CATLGSHGELFF.

This chain links TRBV6-6 with TRBJ2-3, with 11 bases aligning to TRBD2. After removal of 5 bases from V and 0 bases from J, the junction contained 4 bases not matched to a gene. Per germline, CDR1 MNHNY and CDR2 SVGAGI (reference sequence). There are 16 residues in the CDR3. As DNA, the CDR3 is TGTGCCAGCAGTCGACTAGCGGGGATTAGCACAGATACGCAGTATTTT. It specifies CASSRLAGISTDTQYF.

This chain links TRBV20-1 with TRBJ2-1; D is uncertain. The CDR3 is 14 amino acids. The V end was cut by 0 bases, the J end by 4 bases, with 10 bases between. Germline V gene lookup returns CDR1 DFQATT and CDR2 SNEGSKA (reference sequence). In DNA, the CDR3 is TGCAGTGCTAGAGACTTTATTACATACAATGAGCAGTTCTTC. Its translation: CSARDFITYNEQFF.

This clonotype was picked up a small number of times. The V and J genes are TRBV4-1 and TRBJ1-5; maybe TRBD1 (6 bases). This CDR3 region has 15 residues. In germline, CDR1 is MGHRA, CDR2 YSYEKL. V lost 1 base, J lost 0 bases, and 7 bases lay in between. The CDR3 DNA reads TGCGCCAGCAGCCAAGCAGGGGTTAGCAATCAGCCCCAGCATTTT. Translating it yields CASSQAGVSNQPQHF.

This chain joins TRBV15 and TRBJ1-2; D is unresolved. Germline-derived CDR1 and CDR2 are LNHNV and YYDKDF (reference sequence). This CDR3 region has 15 residues. The V end lost 0 bases, the J end lost 4 bases, and 12 bases lay between the germline ends. The CDR3 bases are TGTGCCACCAGCAGAGAGAGGGAAGTGGGCTATGGCTACACCTTC. Translating gives CATSREREVGYGYTF. Drawing the rest from reference TRBV15 and TRBJ1-2, the complete variable domain is DAMVIQNPRYQVTQFGKPVTLSCSQTLNHNVMYWYQQKSSQAPKLLFHYYDKDFNNEADTPDNFQSRRPNTSFCFLDIRSPGLGDTAMYLCATSREREVGYGYTFGSGTRLTVV.

The V call is TRBV19, the J call TRBJ1-3; D possibly corresponds to TRBD1 (5 bases). This CDR3 is 15 amino acids long. The V end was cut by 10 bases, the J end by 0 bases, with 16 bases between. The V gene's germline CDR1 is LNHDA and CDR2 SQIVND (reference sequence). Here the CDR3 reads CATTDSKHSGNTIYF. As DNA, the CDR3 is TGTGCCACCACCGACAGCAAGCACTCTGGAAACACCATATATTTT.

This clonotype was counted only a few times. The chain combines TRBV28 with TRBJ2-1; D assignment may be TRBD1 or TRBD2 (5 bases each). V lost 5 bases, J lost 8 bases, and 10 bases lay in between. Looked up from germline, CDR1 is MDHEN and CDR2 is SYDVKM. This CDR3 is built from 12 residues. The CDR3 DNA sequence: TGTGCCAGCAGTACCAGGGAGTATGAGCAGTTCTTC. Protein sequence: CASSTREYEQFF.